Listed here are 16 T cell receptor beta chains from one sample, sequenced in a study of blood T cell repertoires in COVID-19. Here immunoSEQ multiplex PCR was the method, and the copy in TCRdb shows in-frame clones only, minus some. Here the sample spans approximately 13,000 clones, around four fifths being singletons. The sample was peripheral blood. The source is a man in his forties or fifties with active or convalescent COVID-19.

The chain couples TRBV27 to TRBJ1-1; TRBD1 aligns across 7 bases. Losses at the gene ends were 4 bases for V and 0 bases for J; bases not matched to a gene: 5. The CDR3 runs 15 residues. Germline values: CDR1 MNHEY, CDR2 SMNVEV (reference sequence). This CDR3 reads CASSSAGTVNTEAFF. CDR3 coding DNA: TGTGCCAGCAGTTCCGCTGGGACAGTGAACACTGAAGCTTTCTTT.

J is TRBJ2-2 and V is TRBV10-1; tentative D call: TRBD1 (5 bases). Germline loops: CDR1 WNHNN, CDR2 SYGVQD (reference sequence). The CDR3 spans 17 residues. V lost 6 bases and J lost 0, with 17 bases in between. CDR3 residues: CASRVVGLAPNTGELFF. CDR3 DNA: TGCGCCAGCAGGGTGGTGGGGCTGGCCCCGAACACCGGGGAGCTGTTTTTT.

V gene TRBV3-1 (or the pseudogene TRBV3-2) combines with J gene TRBJ1-2; possibly TRBD1 for D (6 bases). The V and J ends lost 4 bases and 6 bases respectively, with 9 bases between them. Germline loops: CDR1 LGHDT, CDR2 YNNKEL (reference sequence). CDR3 length equals 12 residues. This CDR3 is CASSLRQDGYTF. In nucleotides, the CDR3 is TGTGCCAGCAGCCTTAGACAGGATGGCTACACCTTC.

This clone was picked up one time. The chain uses TRBV5-1 and TRBJ1-3; D call uncertain. Trimming shortened V by 4 bases and J by 4 bases, and 12 bases separated the two germline ends. The CDR3 consists of 14 residues. The V gene's germline CDR1 is SGHRS and CDR2 YFSETQ. The DNA for the CDR3 is TGCGCCAGCAGCGCCGTCGACGGGGGAAACACCATATATTTT. Translating it yields CASSAVDGGNTIYF.

The chain has TRBV3-1 (or the pseudogene TRBV3-2) and TRBJ2-7; tentative D call: TRBD1 (5 bases). The CDR3 spans 15 residues. Germline lookup yields CDR1 LGHDT and CDR2 YNNKEL (reference sequence). Trimming stripped 0 bases from V and 3 bases from J, with 12 bases between. As DNA, the CDR3 is TGTGCCAGCAGCCAAGATCCGCAGGGTATCTACGAGCAGTACTTC. Amino acid sequence: CASSQDPQGIYEQYF.

This clone was observed a single time. This CDR3 is CASSQVALQGRNEKLFF. For the CDR3, the DNA is TGCGCCAGCAGTCAAGTGGCCCTACAGGGGAGGAATGAAAAACTGTTTTTT. The chain carries TRBV23-1 and TRBJ1-4; 7 bases map to TRBD1. TRBV23-1 is classed as an ORF, of uncertain function. J lost 5 bases, V lost 2 bases, and 11 bases had no gene match. CDR3 size: 17 residues.

The V gene is TRBV2, the J gene TRBJ1-5; D unresolved. From germline, CDR1 is SNHLY and CDR2 FYNNEI. The V end lost 3 bases, the J end lost 9 bases, and 12 bases lay between the germline ends. The CDR3 covers 13 residues. The CDR3: CASSERVVRPQHF. CDR3 nucleotides: TGTGCCAGCAGTGAGAGGGTCGTGCGGCCCCAGCATTTT.

The V gene is TRBV6-6, the J gene TRBJ2-7; 12 bases match TRBD2. This CDR3 is built from 15 residues. With V trimmed by 3 bases and J by 5 bases, 5 bases remained unmatched. Germline V gives CDR1 MNHNY, CDR2 SVGAGI (reference sequence). In DNA form, the CDR3 reads TGTGCCAGCAGTTATTCTAGCGGGGGGGGACACGAGCAGTACTTC. Residues: CASSYSSGGGHEQYF.

A single count supports this clone. The J gene is TRBJ2-1, the V gene TRBV4-2; the match to TRBD2 covers 10 bases. V shed 3 bases and J 5 bases; nucleotides not matched to a gene: 7. The CDR3 sequence is 16 residues long. Germline CDR1 and CDR2: LGHNA and YNFKEQ. CDR3 amino acids: CASSHQTSGTHNEQFF. The CDR3 DNA reads TGTGCCAGCAGCCACCAAACTAGCGGGACGCACAATGAGCAGTTCTTC.

The chain links TRBV9 to TRBJ2-2; D not certain. The germline V and J ends were trimmed by 3 bases and 0 bases, with 6 bases remaining between them. CDR1 and CDR2 from the germline V gene are SGDLS and YYNGEE. The CDR3 is 14 residues long. CDR3 DNA: TGTGCCAGCAGCGGAACATCGAACACCGGGGAGCTGTTTTTT. Translation: CASSGTSNTGELFF.

This clone was counted between two and nine times. This chain uses TRBV27 with TRBJ1-1; 12 nucleotides align to TRBD1. Germline values: CDR1 MNHEY, CDR2 SMNVEV (reference sequence). The length of the CDR3 is 15 residues. The ends lost 5 bases at V and 2 bases at J; junction bases unmatched: 3. The CDR3 sequence: CASSPGTGGNTEAFF. As DNA, the CDR3 is TGTGCCAGCAGTCCGGGGACAGGGGGCAACACTGAAGCTTTCTTT.

This clone was counted a single time. This chain links TRBV18 with TRBJ1-3; a possible D gene is TRBD1 (6 bases). Trimming pared 2 bases from V and 4 bases from J, leaving 15 bases between. The CDR3 consists of 16 residues. The germline V gene encodes CDR1 KGHSH and CDR2 LQKENI. For the CDR3, the DNA is TGTGCCAGCTCACCAGAACAGGGATGGTCGGGAAACACCATATATTTT. Translation: CASSPEQGWSGNTIYF.

This clone showed up just a few times. This chain joins TRBV7-9 and TRBJ1-4; no clear D gene. The CDR3 spans 13 residues. V lost 5 bases to trimming and J lost 10 bases, with 14 bases between them. In germline, CDR1 is SEHNR, CDR2 FQNEAQ (reference sequence). CDR3 DNA: TGTGCCAGCAGCCCTAGGGAGGCGAGAAAACTGTTTTTT. It specifies CASSPREARKLFF.

The chain is built from TRBV4-1 and TRBJ1-2; a possible D gene is TRBD1 (5 bases). This CDR3 is 16 amino acids long. CDR1 is MGHRA and CDR2 is YSYEKL in the germline V gene. Trimming cost V 0 bases and J 4 bases, with 15 bases left between them. CDR3 bases: TGCGCCAGCAGCCAAGATCAGGGCGGCAGCTTCTATGGCTACACCTTC. Encoded protein: CASSQDQGGSFYGYTF.

This clone has only one observation. CDR3 nucleotides: TGTGCCAGCAGCGTACAGGGGGACACTGAAGCTTTCTTT. Amino acid sequence: CASSVQGDTEAFF. The V and J genes are TRBV9 and TRBJ1-1, with 7 bases that match TRBD1. From germline, CDR1 is SGDLS and CDR2 YYNGEE. This CDR3 has 13 residues. Trimming took 1 base from V and 3 from J; bases not matched to a gene: 0.

The rearrangement links TRBV4-2 to TRBJ2-7, with 8 bases aligning to TRBD2. Trimming at V came to 0 bases and at J to 7 bases, leaving 11 bases not matched to a gene. The CDR3 runs 16 residues. Germline V gives CDR1 LGHNA, CDR2 YNFKEQ. Here the CDR3 reads CASSQDMRGDRSEQYF. CDR3 coding DNA: TGTGCCAGCAGCCAAGATATGCGGGGGGACCGGAGTGAGCAGTACTTC.